Below, one TCR beta chain is given with its context. The antigen remains undetermined. CDR3 size: 15 residues. Per the germline V gene, CDR1 is SGHRS and CDR2 is YFSETQ. The V gene end was trimmed by 3 bases and the J gene end by 0 bases; junction bases not matched to a gene: 5. These data are taken from a study of spatial heterogeneity in lung cancer. About the study: Each distinct TCR and UMI combination averaged more than ten appearances in raw reads.

Using its own MiXCR run on the 5' RACE reads, TCRdb lists one record per CDR3 protein. Among about 8,000 distinct CDR3 sequences listed, roughly a tenth were seen once. The study, taken as a whole, reports: Estimated TCR-seq coverage of tumor T cells was only approximately 7% for alpha chains. For beta chains, the corresponding estimate was about 14%. Intratumoral expanded alpha and beta TCR counts were found to track tumor mutation counts.

Regarding time point: sample taken at primary tumor resection. Whole RNA came from tumor, nontumor lung or frozen PBMC and was sequenced without being sorted. The TCR was taken from a male donor with early-stage non-small cell lung cancer. The input for sequencing was lung tumor tissue, taken at surgery. V gene TRBV5-1 combines with J gene TRBJ1-1; the match to TRBD1 covers 7 bases. The CDR3 coding sequence is TGCGCCAGCAGCTCCAGGGACAGATTGAACACTGAAGCTTTCTTT. Encoded protein: CASSSRDRLNTEAFF. The full variable domain, with the rest looked up from reference TRBV5-1 and TRBJ1-1, is KAGVTQTPRYLIKTRGQQVTLSCSPISGHRSVSWYQQTPGQGLQFLFEYFSETQRNKGNFPGRFSGRQFSNSRSEMNVSTLELGDSALYLCASSSRDRLNTEAFFGQGTRLTVV.